This note documents a single T cell receptor (beta chain) sequence. What it binds is not known. CD45RO-negative cells were positively selected for CCR7, leaving out terminally differentiated effector memory CD45RA+ cells. How the authors handled the data: Filtering differed for immunoSEQ, which gave only junction sequences without quality scores. Profiling relied on immunoSEQ multiplex PCR, and the TCRdb table lists in-frame clones only, not all of them. V and J calls and clone size follow that table, whereas D and trimming were derived from the DNA. The table has 2 million to 2.5 million clones, roughly 95% seen once; the top ten hold 0.9% to 1.4%. These data are taken from a study of shared clonotypes between healthy human individuals. Study results and limitations: Investigators expected sequencing depth to affect clonotype sharing among donors. Naive subsets typically showed greater estimated richness than memory subsets. Naive CD4 clonotypes overlapped across a few donors at roughly 5.1%.

CDR1 is MNHEY and CDR2 is SMNVEV in the germline V gene (reference sequence). This CDR3 has 15 residues. Trimming pared 8 bases from V and 2 bases from J, leaving 18 bases between. This clonotype originated in a young man in good health. V usage is TRBV27 and J usage is TRBJ2-5, with D possibly matching TRBD1 (6 bases). The sequenced sample was naive CD8+ T cells sorted from blood. The CDR3 DNA is TGTGCCAGCGGGGTGGGGGCAGGAGAGCAAGAGACCCAGTACTTC. It specifies CASGVGAGEQETQYF.